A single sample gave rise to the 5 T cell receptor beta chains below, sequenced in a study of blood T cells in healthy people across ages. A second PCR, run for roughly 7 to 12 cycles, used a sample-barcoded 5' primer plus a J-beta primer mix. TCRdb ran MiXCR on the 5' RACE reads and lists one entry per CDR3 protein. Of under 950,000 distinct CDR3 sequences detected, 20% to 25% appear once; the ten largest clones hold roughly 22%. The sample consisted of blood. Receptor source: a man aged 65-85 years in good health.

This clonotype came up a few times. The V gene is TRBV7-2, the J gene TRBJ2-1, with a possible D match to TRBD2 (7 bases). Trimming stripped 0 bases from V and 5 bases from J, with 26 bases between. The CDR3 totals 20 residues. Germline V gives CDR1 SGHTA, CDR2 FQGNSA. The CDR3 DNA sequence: TGTGCCAGCAGCTTAGCGATGGTTCAGCGGGACAAGGGTTTAAACAATGAGCAGTTCTTC. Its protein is CASSLAMVQRDKGLNNEQFF. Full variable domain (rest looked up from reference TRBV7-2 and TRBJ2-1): GAGVSQSPSNKVTEKGKDVELRCDPISGHTALYWYRQSLGQGLEFLIYFQGNSAPDKSGLPSDRFSAERTGGSVSTLTIQRTQQEDSAVYLCASSLAMVQRDKGLNNEQFFGPGTRLTVL.

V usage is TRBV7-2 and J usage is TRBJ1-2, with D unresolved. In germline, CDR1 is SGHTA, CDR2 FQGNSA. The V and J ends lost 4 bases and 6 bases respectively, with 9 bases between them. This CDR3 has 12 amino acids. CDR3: CASSSGRNGYTF. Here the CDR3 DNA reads TGTGCCAGCAGCTCCGGACGTAATGGCTACACCTTC.

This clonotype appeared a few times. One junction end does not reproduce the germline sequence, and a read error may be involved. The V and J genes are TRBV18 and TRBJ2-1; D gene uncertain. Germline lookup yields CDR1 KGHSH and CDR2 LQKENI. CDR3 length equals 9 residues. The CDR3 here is CASSPPLCF. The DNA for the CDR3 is TGTGCCAGCTCACCACCCCTTTGCTTC.

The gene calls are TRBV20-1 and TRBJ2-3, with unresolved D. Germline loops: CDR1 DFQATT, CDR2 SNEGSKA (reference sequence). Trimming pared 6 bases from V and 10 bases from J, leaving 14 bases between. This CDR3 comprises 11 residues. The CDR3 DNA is TGCAGTGCGCCGTTACACACGGCGCAGTATTTT. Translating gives CSAPLHTAQYF.

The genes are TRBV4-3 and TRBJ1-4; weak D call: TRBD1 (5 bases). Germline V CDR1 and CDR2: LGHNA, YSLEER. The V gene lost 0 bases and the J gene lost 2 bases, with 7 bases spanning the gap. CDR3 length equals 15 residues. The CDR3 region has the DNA TGCGCCAGCAGCCAAGAGGGGGTTACTAATGAAAAACTGTTTTTT. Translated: CASSQEGVTNEKLFF.